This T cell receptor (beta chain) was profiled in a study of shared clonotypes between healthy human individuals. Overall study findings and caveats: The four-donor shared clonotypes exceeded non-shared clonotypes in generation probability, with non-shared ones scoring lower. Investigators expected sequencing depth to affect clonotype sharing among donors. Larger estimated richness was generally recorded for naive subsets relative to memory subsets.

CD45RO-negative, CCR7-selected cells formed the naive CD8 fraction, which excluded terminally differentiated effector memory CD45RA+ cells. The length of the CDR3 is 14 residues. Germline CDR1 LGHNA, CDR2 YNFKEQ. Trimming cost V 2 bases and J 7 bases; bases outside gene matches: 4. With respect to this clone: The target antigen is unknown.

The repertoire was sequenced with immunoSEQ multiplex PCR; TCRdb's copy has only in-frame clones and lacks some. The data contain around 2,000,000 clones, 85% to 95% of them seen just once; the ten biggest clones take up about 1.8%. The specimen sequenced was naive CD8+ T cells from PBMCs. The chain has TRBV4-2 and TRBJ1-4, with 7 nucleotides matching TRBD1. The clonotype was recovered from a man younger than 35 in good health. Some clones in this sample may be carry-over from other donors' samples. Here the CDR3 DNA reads TGTGCCAGCAGCCAAACAGGGGAGGGTGAAAAACTGTTTTTT. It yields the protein CASSQTGEGEKLFF.